What follows describes a single T cell receptor (beta chain). The sample belongs to a study of blood T cell repertoires in COVID-19. About the study: From T cells, B-cell-depleted T cells, or PBMCs came the material, which was cDNA or gDNA.

Study processing details: Using reference gene primer amplification, nucleated cell counts were estimated. TCRdb keeps only in-frame clones here, not all; method: immunoSEQ multiplex PCR. V and J calls and clone size are those listed in that table; D and trimming were worked out from the DNA. This sample yields 300,000 or so clones, of which around nine tenths are seen a single time; around 2.5% belongs to the top ten. What was sequenced was PBMCs or T cells enriched from blood (not recorded which). The sequence was obtained from a man in his sixties who had recovered from COVID-19.

CDR3 in DNA: TGTGCCAGCAGCTTCCAGATCGCCGGGGACAGGGACCCCTCCCGCTCCTACAATGAGCAGTTCTTC. Amino acids: CASSFQIAGDRDPSRSYNEQFF. The chain couples TRBV7-6 to TRBJ2-1, with 9 bases matching TRBD1. Germline V gene data show CDR1 as SGHVS and CDR2 as FNYEAQ. The V segment lost 3 bases and the J segment 0 bases; nucleotides outside the gene matches: 21. The CDR3 has 22 residues.